Sequencing of this T cell receptor beta chain was carried out in a study of shared clonotypes between healthy human individuals. Study-level information: Serving as donors were a couple of women and three men, whose ages spanned 18 to 49. Study observations and caveats: For naive CD4 cells, approximately 4.7% of clonotypes were shared across a few donors. Memory subsets had estimated richness that was generally smaller than that of naive subsets.

Regarding this clone: Antigen specificity is unknown.

Libraries were prepared by immunoSEQ multiplex PCR; TCRdb keeps only in-frame clonotypes and omits some of them. The table lists roughly 2,500,000 clones, approximately 93% of them singletons. The germline V and J ends were trimmed by 0 bases and 3 bases, with 3 bases remaining between them. Germline values: CDR1 SGHDT, CDR2 YYEEEE. The CDR3 is 12 residues long. Healthy and HIV-negative, the adult donors had no recent acute infections or vaccinations. The clonotype originates from a man in his late teens or twenties in good health. Some clones in this sample may be carry-over from other donors' samples. Sequencing input: naive CD4+ T cells from PBMCs. Subset of the sample: CD45RA+ positively selected. This chain joins TRBV5-6 and TRBJ1-2; D not resolved. The CDR3 here is CASSLEHYGYTF. As DNA, the CDR3 is TGTGCCAGCAGCTTGGAGCACTATGGCTACACCTTC.